The 5 T cell receptor beta chains in this list originate from one sample, sequenced in a study of vaccination and CD4 T cells after COVID-19. Oncomine TCR Beta short-read sequencing was applied to DNA from cultured CD4+ T cells. TCRdb ran MiXCR on the PCR reads and lists one entry per CDR3 protein. The table has about 7,000 distinct CDR3 sequences, around 25% seen once. Their antigens remain unidentified. Treatment specified: approximately nine-day PBMC culture with coronavirus spike peptide pools or control peptides (ViraFEST assay). This material consisted of CD4+ T cells from blood, cultured in vitro, taken after SARS-CoV-2 vaccination. The receptor source for this set is a human donor who had recovered from COVID-19.

This clonotype is deemed medium-sized. J is TRBJ1-2 and V is TRBV20-1; TRBD1 is a possible D gene (6 bases). V lost 0 bases to trimming and J lost 4 bases, with 9 bases between them. Germline CDR1 reads DFQATT; CDR2 reads SNEGSKA (reference sequence). This CDR3 spans 13 amino acids. The CDR3, as DNA: TGCAGTGCTAGAGAAGGGACACCCTATGGCTACACCTTC. Its translation: CSAREGTPYGYTF.

This sequence joins TRBV9 and TRBJ1-2; the D is unclear. Deletions cut 7 bases from V and 2 bases from J, with 9 bases between. The length of the CDR3 is 12 residues. Germline loops: CDR1 SGDLS, CDR2 YYNGEE. The CDR3 coding sequence is TGTGCCAGCCGGACGGTGAACTATGGCTACACCTTC. Its protein product is CASRTVNYGYTF.

This sequence joins TRBV6-2 or TRBV6-3 and TRBJ2-7; D gene uncertain. CDR1 and CDR2 from the germline V gene are MNHEY and SVGEGT. V was trimmed by 4 bases and J by 5 bases, leaving 18 bases between them. The CDR3 covers 15 residues. The CDR3 DNA is TGTGCCAGCAGTTCCGGTCGGCTGGGTAGCAACGAGCAGTACTTC. As protein: CASSSGRLGSNEQYF.

This clonotype was seen more than once but under ten times. The chain combines TRBV15 with TRBJ2-1; D call uncertain. Trimming left V 0 bases short and J 6 bases short, with 9 bases between. The CDR3 loop spans 14 amino acids. Germline lookup yields CDR1 LNHNV and CDR2 YYDKDF (reference sequence). The CDR3 region has the DNA TGTGCCACCAGCAGAGAATTGGCAGCCAATGAGCAGTTCTTC. Translating it yields CATSRELAANEQFF. The full variable domain, its missing parts supplied by reference TRBV15 and TRBJ2-1, is DAMVIQNPRYQVTQFGKPVTLSCSQTLNHNVMYWYQQKSSQAPKLLFHYYDKDFNNEADTPDNFQSRRPNTSFCFLDIRSPGLGDTAMYLCATSRELAANEQFFGPGTRLTVL.

In this sample, this clonotype is medium-sized. The chain employs TRBV20-1 and TRBJ2-7; maybe TRBD1 (5 bases). Trimming removed 3 bases from V and 3 bases from J, with 15 bases in between. From germline, CDR1 is DFQATT and CDR2 SNEGSKA (reference sequence). This CDR3 comprises 14 residues. CDR3 coding DNA: TGCAGTGCTAGGAATTACCAGGGCCTCTACGAGCAGTACTTC. Translating it yields CSARNYQGLYEQYF.